This passage covers 9 T cell receptor beta chains from one sample sequenced in a study of cytomegalovirus exposure and HLA in healthy donors. PCR amplification relied on 60 Vbeta primers (plus 13 Jbeta primers). Method: immunoSEQ multiplex PCR; TCRdb's copy keeps in-frame clones and lacks some. The sample includes about 150,000 clones, approximately 80% of them seen just once. Sequencing was carried out using PBMCs. These receptors came from a male donor in good health and CMV-seronegative.

This clone was counted once. This chain joins TRBV28 and TRBJ1-1, with D perhaps matching TRBD1 (5 bases). The CDR3 is 13 residues long. V dropped 3 bases and J dropped 5 bases, with 10 bases sitting between them. Germline values: CDR1 MDHEN, CDR2 SYDVKM. CDR3 amino acids: CASSFWGGTEAFF. The CDR3 region has the DNA TGTGCCAGCAGTTTTTGGGGGGGGACTGAAGCTTTCTTT.

The V gene is TRBV11-3, the J gene TRBJ2-1; 9 bases map to TRBD1. The germline CDR1 and CDR2 sequences are SGHNT and YENEEA. V gave up 5 bases and J gave up 4 bases; unmatched junction bases: 9. The CDR3 consists of 16 residues. The CDR3 reads CASSNPGTGKYNEQFF. The DNA of the CDR3 is TGTGCCAGCAGCAACCCCGGGACAGGGAAGTACAATGAGCAGTTCTTC.

The rearrangement joins TRBV28 to TRBJ2-6, with 7 bases that match TRBD1. CDR1 and CDR2 from the germline V gene are MDHEN and SYDVKM. This CDR3 spans 16 amino acids. V trimming: 7 bases; J trimming: 0 bases; junction bases outside the gene matches: 6. This CDR3 is CASTEQGPSGANVLTF. CDR3 nucleotide sequence: TGTGCCAGCACTGAACAGGGGCCCTCTGGGGCCAACGTCCTGACTTTC.

The CDR3 is CASSPGILAGSSYNSPLHF. CDR3 nucleotides: TGTGCCAGCTCACCAGGGATTTTGGCGGGGAGCTCCTATAATTCACCCCTCCACTTT. This sequence joins TRBV18 and TRBJ1-6, with D unresolved. V lost 2 bases and J lost 0, with 17 bases in between. The germline V gene encodes CDR1 KGHSH and CDR2 LQKENI. The CDR3 is 19 residues long.

V and J are TRBV20-1 and TRBJ1-1, with D hard to call. The V and J ends lost 2 bases and 10 bases respectively, with 11 bases between them. CDR1 DFQATT and CDR2 SNEGSKA come from the germline V gene (reference sequence). This CDR3 is 11 amino acids long. CDR3 DNA sequence: TGCAGTGCTAGATCGGGGATAGGAGCTTTCTTT. Its translation: CSARSGIGAFF.

The rearrangement links TRBV7-9 to TRBJ2-7; no definite D call. Germline values: CDR1 SEHNR, CDR2 FQNEAQ (reference sequence). V was cut by 5 bases and J by 1 base, with 6 bases left in between. This CDR3 contains 12 residues. CDR3 DNA: TGTGCCAGCAGCGCGCCTTCCTACGAGCAGTACTTC. Protein product: CASSAPSYEQYF.

The rearrangement uses TRBV6-6 and TRBJ1-1; TRBD1 might be the D (5 bases). Germline CDR1 and CDR2: MNHNY and SVGAGI (reference sequence). Deletions cut 6 bases from V and 1 base from J, with 9 bases between. CDR3 length equals 13 residues. The CDR3 sequence: CASSLDKNTEAFF. The CDR3 DNA reads TGTGCCAGCAGCTTGGACAAGAACACTGAAGCTTTCTTT.

The gene calls are TRBV7-8 and TRBJ1-4; D possibly corresponds to TRBD1 (5 bases). CDR1 and CDR2 (germline): SGHVS, FQNEAQ. This CDR3 is built from 15 residues. With 5 bases removed from V and 8 bases from J, the gap between germline ends came to 18 bases. CDR3 sequence (DNA): TGTGCCAGCAGCCCCTGGACGGGGGTAAAGGAAAAACTGTTTTTT. It codes for CASSPWTGVKEKLFF.

The rearrangement uses TRBV10-3 and TRBJ2-3; a weak D match, TRBD1 (6 bases). Germline CDR1 and CDR2: ENHRY and SYGVKD. The CDR3 runs 12 residues. V lost 8 bases, J lost 6 bases, and 12 bases lay in between. CDR3: CAIGTTGDTQYF. CDR3 in DNA: TGTGCCATCGGAACAACAGGGGATACGCAGTATTTT.